A selection of T cell receptor beta chains follows, all from one sample in a study of shared clonotypes between healthy human individuals. Sequencing was performed with immunoSEQ multiplex PCR; in TCRdb, only in-frame clones are kept and a portion is missing. Of around 690,000 clones in the sample, about 92% were seen once. Material for sequencing was memory CD8+ T cells from PBMCs. The receptors shown here come from a man aged 18 to 35 in good health. Some clones in this sample may be carry-over from other donors' samples. The CDR3 runs from the conserved cysteine through the conserved F or W. D genes are given only for firm matches. For some rows the clone size is stated as once, few or many, or as a class when expanded; others skip it.

V gene,J gene,D gene,clone size,CDR3 protein,CDR3 DNA
TRBV6-6,TRBJ2-7,-,-,CASSWGEKVYEQYF,TGTGCCAGCAGTTGGGGGGAGAAAGTTTACGAGCAGTACTTC
TRBV9,TRBJ2-7,-,once,CASSVASDRTYEQYF,TGTGCCAGCAGCGTAGCCTCGGACCGAACCTACGAGCAGTACTTC
TRBV5-6,TRBJ2-5,TRBD2,-,CASSLVTSGLRETQYF,TGTGCCAGCAGCTTGGTGACTAGCGGGTTAAGGGAGACCCAGTACTTC
TRBV6-5,TRBJ2-7,TRBD1,-,CASSLTGTGRGEQYF,TGTGCCAGCAGCTTAACCGGGACAGGGCGAGGCGAGCAGTACTTC
TRBV27,TRBJ2-7,-,-,CASSLNPGVYEQYF,TGTGCCAGCAGTTTAAATCCGGGAGTCTACGAGCAGTACTTC
TRBV29-1,TRBJ1-2,-,-,CSVEDLYYGYTF,TGCAGCGTTGAAGATCTCTACTATGGCTACACCTTC
TRBV4-2,TRBJ2-1,TRBD2,-,CASSPLVTSSNEQFF,TGTGCCAGCAGCCCTTTAGTGACTAGCAGCAATGAGCAGTTCTTC
TRBV19,TRBJ2-7,-,-,CASSAGSGMTYEQYF,TGTGCCAGTTCAGCCGGGAGCGGAATGACCTACGAGCAGTACTTC
TRBV15,TRBJ2-7,-,-,CATSRGAGTYEQYF,TGTGCCACCAGCAGAGGGGCAGGGACCTACGAGCAGTACTTC
TRBV4-3,TRBJ1-2,-,-,CASSPAKGSDYGYTF,TGCGCCAGCAGCCCGGCCAAAGGCTCCGACTATGGCTACACCTTC
TRBV13,TRBJ2-7,TRBD1,-,CASTIGRGYEQYF,TGTGCCAGCACCATAGGCAGGGGGTACGAGCAGTACTTC
TRBV6-1,TRBJ2-7,-,-,CASSDFRQDPYEQYF,TGTGCCAGCAGTGACTTTAGGCAAGATCCTTACGAGCAGTACTTC
TRBV6-5,TRBJ2-3,TRBD1,-,CASSYSRDRATDTQYF,TGTGCCAGCAGTTACTCTCGGGACAGAGCCACAGATACGCAGTATTTT
TRBV4-3,TRBJ2-7,TRBD2,once,CASSPGLAAYEQYF,TGCGCCAGCAGCCCGGGACTAGCAGCCTACGAGCAGTACTTC
TRBV10-3,TRBJ2-1,-,-,CATTLAQGAASYNEQFF,TGTGCCACCACTTTGGCCCAGGGTGCCGCCTCCTACAATGAGCAGTTCTTC
TRBV7-7,TRBJ2-5,-,-,CASSLGVRTALGETQYF,TGTGCCAGCAGCTTAGGTGTGAGGACGGCCCTAGGAGAGACCCAGTACTTC
TRBV7-9,TRBJ2-1,-,-,CASSFLQRASYNEQFF,TGTGCCAGCAGCTTCCTTCAGCGGGCCTCCTACAATGAGCAGTTCTTC
TRBV7-9,TRBJ2-7,-,once,CASSLAGLGEQYF,TGTGCCAGCAGCTTAGCAGGGTTGGGGGAGCAGTACTTC
TRBV7-9,TRBJ1-2,TRBD1,-,CASSWGGQINYGYTF,TGTGCCAGCAGCTGGGGGGGACAGATCAACTATGGCTACACCTTC
TRBV29-1,TRBJ2-7,-,-,CSVDGGYEQYF,TGCAGCGTTGACGGAGGATACGAGCAGTACTTC
TRBV10-3,TRBJ1-1,-,few,CAIRDSMNTEAFF,TGTGCCATCAGGGACAGCATGAACACTGAAGCTTTCTTT
TRBV19,TRBJ2-5,TRBD1,once,CASSKFRDSKETQYF,TGTGCCAGTAGTAAGTTTCGGGACAGCAAAGAGACCCAGTACTTC
TRBV6-4,TRBJ2-1,-,-,CASSATSSAEQFF,TGTGCCAGCAGTGCTACTAGTTCGGCTGAGCAGTTCTTC
TRBV10-3,TRBJ2-2,-,-,CAIKPSPRTENTGELFF,TGTGCCATCAAACCATCCCCACGGACGGAGAACACCGGGGAGCTGTTTTTT
TRBV7-9,TRBJ2-7,TRBD1,-,CASSYRDRGYEQYF,TGTGCCAGCAGCTACCGGGACAGGGGTTACGAGCAGTACTTC
TRBV27,TRBJ1-1,-,-,CASSLMENTEAFF,TGTGCCAGCAGTTTAATGGAGAACACTGAAGCTTTCTTT
TRBV6-1,TRBJ2-4,TRBD2,-,CASSDRTSGRANIQYF,TGTGCCAGCAGTGATAGGACTAGCGGGAGAGCGAACATTCAGTACTTC
TRBV9,TRBJ1-3,TRBD1,-,CASSVGDSINTIYF,TGTGCCAGCAGCGTAGGGGACAGTATAAACACCATATATTTT
TRBV25-1,TRBJ1-1,TRBD1,many,CASSMRQGPGPNTEAFF,TGTGCCAGCAGTATGCGACAGGGCCCTGGGCCCAACACTGAAGCTTTCTTT
TRBV11-2,TRBJ2-7,-,once,CASSLGSYEQYF,TGTGCCAGCAGCTTGGGGTCCTACGAGCAGTACTTC
TRBV4-1,TRBJ2-2,TRBD2,-,CASSSGLAGGPRKLFF,TGCGCCAGCAGCTCCGGACTAGCGGGAGGGCCTAGGAAGCTGTTTTTT
TRBV27,TRBJ2-1,-,-,CASSLFVGGGYNEQFF,TGTGCCAGCAGTTTATTCGTGGGAGGGGGCTACAATGAGCAGTTCTTC
TRBV19,TRBJ1-1,-,-,CASSEYTEAFF,TGTGCCAGTAGTGAGTACACTGAAGCTTTCTTT
TRBV27,TRBJ1-2,-,-,CASSLKGGDGYTF,TGTGCCAGCAGCCTAAAAGGGGGAGATGGCTACACCTTC
TRBV27,TRBJ2-1,-,-,CASIELGTNNEQFF,TGTGCCAGCATAGAACTCGGGACGAACAATGAGCAGTTCTTC
TRBV7-8,TRBJ2-7,-,once,CASSLTSHIESEEQYF,TGTGCCAGCAGCTTAACTAGCCATATTGAGAGTGAAGAGCAGTACTTC
TRBV7-8,TRBJ2-7,-,-,CASSRTMKYEQYF,TGTGCCAGCAGCCGAACAATGAAATACGAGCAGTACTTC
TRBV6-6,TRBJ2-1,-,-,CASIATGNSKQFF,TGTGCCAGCATCGCGACAGGCAACTCAAAGCAGTTCTTC
TRBV7-9,TRBJ2-7,-,-,CASSLGERPYVQYF,TGTGCCAGCAGCTTAGGAGAAAGGCCCTACGTGCAGTACTTC
TRBV5-1,TRBJ2-2,-,-,CASIGAGELFF,TGCGCCAGCATAGGCGCCGGGGAGCTGTTTTTT
TRBV11-2,TRBJ2-3,-,-,CASSLVLAYSDTQYF,TGTGCCAGCAGCTTAGTACTTGCCTACTCAGATACGCAGTATTTT
TRBV25-1,TRBJ2-2,-,-,CASSEWGAGTGELFF,TGTGCCAGCAGTGAATGGGGCGCAGGCACCGGGGAGCTGTTTTTT
TRBV19,TRBJ2-1,-,-,CASSPRYNEQFF,TGTGCCAGTAGTCCCAGGTACAATGAGCAGTTCTTC
TRBV5-1,TRBJ2-7,-,-,CASSSPPYEQYF,TGCGCCAGCAGCTCACCTCCCTACGAGCAGTACTTC
TRBV10-3,TRBJ2-1,-,-,CAISVLAPSSYNEQFF,TGTGCCATCAGTGTTCTAGCGCCGAGCTCCTACAATGAGCAGTTCTTC
TRBV30,TRBJ1-2,-,-,CAWSVRPRGQIYGYTF,TGTGCCTGGAGTGTACGCCCTCGGGGACAAATCTATGGCTACACCTTC
TRBV6-5,TRBJ1-1,TRBD1,-,CASSYSTHRGSTEAFF,TGTGCCAGCAGTTACTCGACCCACAGGGGTTCCACTGAAGCTTTCTTT